This T cell receptor beta chain was sequenced for a study of cytomegalovirus exposure and HLA in healthy donors. Study results and caveats: While the bulk of TCR sequences proved rare, some public TCRs turned up in many donors. Donors were assumed by presence/absence analyses to have roughly uniform sequencing depth.

The germline V gene has CDR1 SQVTM and CDR2 ANQGSEA. Trimming removed 4 bases at V and 5 bases at J, with 13 bases between. The CDR3 totals 13 residues. Primers: 60 Vbeta forward and 13 Jbeta reverse. Profiled with immunoSEQ multiplex PCR; TCRdb holds only in-frame clones, not every one. The table lists 110,000 to 150,000 clones, roughly 72% of them singletons. Concerning this clone itself: Its cognate antigen is unknown.

The specimen was PBMCs. The chain links TRBV29-1 to TRBJ2-3; D is ambiguous. This receptor was obtained from a man in his forties or fifties in good health and CMV-seronegative. The CDR3 protein is CSVAPAARDTQYF. In DNA form, the CDR3 reads TGCAGCGTTGCCCCCGCGGCCAGAGATACGCAGTATTTT.